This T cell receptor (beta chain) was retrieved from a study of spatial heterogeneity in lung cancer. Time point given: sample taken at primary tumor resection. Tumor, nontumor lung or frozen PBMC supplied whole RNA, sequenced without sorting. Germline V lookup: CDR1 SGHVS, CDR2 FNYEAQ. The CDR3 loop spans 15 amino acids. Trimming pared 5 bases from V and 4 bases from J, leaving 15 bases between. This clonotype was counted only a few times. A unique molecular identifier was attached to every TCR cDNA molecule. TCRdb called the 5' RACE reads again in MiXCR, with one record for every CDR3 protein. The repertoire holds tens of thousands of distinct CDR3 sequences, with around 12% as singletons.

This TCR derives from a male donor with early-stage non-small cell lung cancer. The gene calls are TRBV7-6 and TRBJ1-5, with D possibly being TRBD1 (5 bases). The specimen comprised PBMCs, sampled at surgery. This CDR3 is CASSTLAGDNQPQHF. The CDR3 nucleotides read TGTGCCAGCAGCACTCTCGCGGGGGATAATCAGCCCCAGCATTTT.